Sequencing of this T cell receptor (beta chain) was carried out in a study of cytomegalovirus exposure and HLA in healthy donors. Notes on the study in general: Presence/absence analyses treated sequencing depth as roughly uniform across donors.

CDR3 length equals 13 residues. V was clipped by 7 bases and J by 0 bases; unmatched bases: 3. Germline-derived CDR1 and CDR2 are MNHEY and SVGAGI. PCR involved 60 Vbeta and 13 Jbeta primers. Clones were sequenced by immunoSEQ multiplex PCR, and TCRdb holds only the in-frame ones, with some missing. The sample lists approximately 100,000 clones; over 65% were seen once. For this clone: Antigen unknown.

The source of this sequence is a man aged 60 to 75 in good health and CMV-seropositive. This sequence joins TRBV6-5 and TRBJ2-7; 7 bases are shared with TRBD2. The sequenced sample consisted of PBMCs. CDR3 coding DNA: TGTGCCAGCACTGGGAGGGCCTCCTACGAGCAGTACTTC. This sequence encodes CASTGRASYEQYF.